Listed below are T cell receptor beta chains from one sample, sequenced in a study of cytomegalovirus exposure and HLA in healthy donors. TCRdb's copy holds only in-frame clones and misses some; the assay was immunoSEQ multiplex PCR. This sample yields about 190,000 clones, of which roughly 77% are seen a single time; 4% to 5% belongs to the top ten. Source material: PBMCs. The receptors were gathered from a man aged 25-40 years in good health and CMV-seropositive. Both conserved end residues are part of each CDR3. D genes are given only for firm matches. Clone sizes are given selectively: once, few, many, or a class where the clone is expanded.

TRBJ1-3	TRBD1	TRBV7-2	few	CASSWSWTGGDDVQYF	TGTGCCAGCAGCTGGTCGTGGACAGGGGGTGACGATGTGCAATATTTT
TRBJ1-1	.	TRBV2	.	CASTSSGSEAFF	TGTGCCAGCACTTCTAGCGGCAGTGAAGCTTTCTTT
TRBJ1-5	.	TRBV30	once	CAWAPGGGSNQPQHF	TGTGCCTGGGCCCCAGGTGGAGGAAGCAATCAGCCCCAGCATTTT
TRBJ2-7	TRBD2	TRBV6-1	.	CASSAGGGHSSYEQYF	TGTGCCAGCAGTGCCGGGGGGGGCCATTCGAGCTACGAGCAGTACTTC
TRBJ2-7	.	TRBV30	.	CAWSESSYEQYF	TGTGCCTGGAGTGAGTCCTCCTACGAGCAGTACTTC
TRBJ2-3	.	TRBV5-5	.	CASSLASSTDTQYF	TGTGCCAGCAGCTTGGCCTCTAGCACAGATACGCAGTATTTT
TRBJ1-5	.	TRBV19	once	CASSQGSNQPQHF	TGTGCCAGTAGCCAGGGAAGCAATCAGCCCCAGCATTTT
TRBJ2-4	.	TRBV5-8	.	CASSSHRQDLAKNIQYF	TGTGCCAGCAGCTCCCATAGACAGGATTTAGCCAAAAACATTCAGTACTTC
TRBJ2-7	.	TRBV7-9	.	CASTSQATGEQYF	TGTGCCAGCACCTCTCAGGCTACGGGGGAGCAGTACTTC
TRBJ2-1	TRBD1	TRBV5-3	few	CASSLGDRAYNEQFF	TGTGCCAGCAGCTTGGGGGACAGGGCCTACAATGAGCAGTTCTTC
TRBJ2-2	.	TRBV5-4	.	CASREIQADTGELFF	TGTGCCAGCAGAGAAATACAAGCGGATACCGGGGAGCTGTTTTTT
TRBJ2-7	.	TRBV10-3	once	CAISGAESYEQYF	TGTGCCATCAGTGGGGCAGAATCTTACGAGCAGTACTTC
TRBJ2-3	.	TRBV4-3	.	CASSQTGTGLTDTQYF	TGCGCCAGCAGCCAAACCGGGACTGGCCTCACAGATACGCAGTATTTT
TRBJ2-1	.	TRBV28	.	CASRGGVSNEQFF	TGTGCCAGCAGAGGGGGAGTGTCCAATGAGCAGTTCTTC
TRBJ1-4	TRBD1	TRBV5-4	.	CASSSTGINEKLFF	TGTGCCAGCAGCTCGACAGGGATAAATGAAAAACTGTTTTTT
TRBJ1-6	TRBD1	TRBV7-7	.	CASSYDRGANSPLHF	TGTGCTAGCAGCTACGACAGGGGTGCAAATTCACCCCTCCACTTT
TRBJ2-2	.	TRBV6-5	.	CASSSTRRRTGELFF	TGTGCCAGCAGTTCGACTAGGCGACGCACCGGGGAGCTGTTTTTT
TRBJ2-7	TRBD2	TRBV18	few	CASSLTRTGAGVNYEQYF	TGTGCCAGCTCTCTCACGCGCACGGGCGCGGGGGTGAACTACGAGCAGTACTTC
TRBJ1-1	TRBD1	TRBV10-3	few	CAISDPKGQGLTAFF	TGTGCCATCAGTGACCCCAAGGGACAGGGCTTGACGGCTTTCTTT
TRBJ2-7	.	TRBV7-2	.	CASSSPLLNYEQYF	TGTGCCAGCAGCTCCCCACTCCTAAACTACGAGCAGTACTTC
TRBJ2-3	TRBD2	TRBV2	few	CASSPTSGFSTDTQYF	TGTGCCAGCAGTCCCACTAGCGGTTTTAGCACAGATACGCAGTATTTT
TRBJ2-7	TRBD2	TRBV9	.	CASSVGASGSFEQYF	TGTGCCAGCAGCGTTGGGGCTAGCGGGAGTTTCGAGCAGTACTTC
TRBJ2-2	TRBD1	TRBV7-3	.	CASSSLGTATGELFF	TGTGCCAGCAGCTCCCTAGGGACAGCCACCGGGGAGCTGTTTTTT
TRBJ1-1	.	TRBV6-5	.	CASSYSRVWDTEAFF	TGTGCCAGCAGTTACTCGAGGGTTTGGGACACTGAAGCTTTCTTT
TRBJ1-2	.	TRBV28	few	CASSLTTPLADYTF	TGTGCCAGCAGTTTAACGACGCCGTTAGCGGACTACACCTTC
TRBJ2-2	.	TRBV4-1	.	CASSQEFAGENTGELFF	TGCGCCAGCAGCCAAGAGTTTGCCGGGGAGAACACCGGGGAGCTGTTTTTT
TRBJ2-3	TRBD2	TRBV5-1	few	CASSITSGGRADTQYF	TGCGCCAGCAGCATCACTAGCGGGGGGAGGGCAGATACGCAGTATTTT
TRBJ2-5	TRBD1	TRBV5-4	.	CASSVRNRGGETQYF	TGTGCCAGCAGCGTCCGGAACAGGGGTGGGGAGACCCAGTACTTC
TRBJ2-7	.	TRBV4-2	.	CASSQEGGRFSYEQYF	TGTGCCAGCAGCCAAGAGGGGGGGCGGTTCTCCTACGAGCAGTACTTC
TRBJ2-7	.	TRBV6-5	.	CASSPRLSYEQYF	TGTGCCAGCAGTCCCCGTCTTTCCTACGAGCAGTACTTC
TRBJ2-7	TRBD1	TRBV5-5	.	CASSVRGQGVYEQYF	TGTGCCAGCAGCGTCAGGGGGCAGGGAGTCTACGAGCAGTACTTC
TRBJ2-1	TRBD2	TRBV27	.	CASGRSGILFDEQFF	TGTGCCAGCGGCCGTAGCGGGATCTTGTTTGATGAGCAGTTCTTC
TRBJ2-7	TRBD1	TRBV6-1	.	CASTLTGAAYEQYF	TGTGCCAGCACCCTGACAGGGGCCGCCTACGAGCAGTACTTC
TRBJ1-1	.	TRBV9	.	CASSVGGRGNTEAFF	TGTGCCAGCAGCGTAGGAGGCAGGGGAAACACTGAAGCTTTCTTT
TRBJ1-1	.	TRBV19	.	CASAGGGEAFF	TGTGCCAGTGCGGGAGGAGGGGAAGCTTTCTTT
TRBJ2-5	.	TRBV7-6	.	CASSLGWGMLQETQYF	TGTGCCAGCAGCTTAGGTTGGGGCATGCTCCAAGAGACCCAGTACTTC
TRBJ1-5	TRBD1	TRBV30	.	CAWSIQGVDQPQHF	TGTGCCTGGAGCATACAGGGGGTTGATCAGCCCCAGCATTTT
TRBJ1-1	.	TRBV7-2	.	CASSLTGNTEAFF	TGTGCCAGCAGCTTAACGGGGAACACTGAAGCTTTCTTT
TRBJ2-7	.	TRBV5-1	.	CASSLKRDAPLGEQYF	TGCGCCAGCAGCTTGAAAAGAGATGCGCCCCTCGGCGAGCAGTACTTC
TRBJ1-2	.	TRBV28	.	CASKSAGPRNYGYTF	TGTGCCAGCAAATCTGCAGGGCCAAGGAACTATGGCTACACCTTC